The 26 T cell receptor beta chains in this list originate from one sample, sequenced in a study of T cells after posttransplantation cyclophosphamide. Methotrexate plus calcineurin inhibitor accompanied controls' myeloablative marrow transplants; sampling was 1 year later. Libraries were prepared by immunoSEQ multiplex PCR; TCRdb keeps only in-frame clonotypes and omits some of them. The sample shows 3,500 to 5,500 clones, more than 65% of them seen only once. This specimen was PBMCs, taken after an allogeneic stem cell transplant with a calcineurin inhibitor and methotrexate. These receptors were taken from a male patient between 40 and 49 years old who received an allogeneic stem cell transplant from an unrelated donor, was CMV-positive, and had chronic GVHD only. Some T cells may be supplied by the graft donor.

This chain connects TRBV5-4 to TRBJ2-7; D unresolved. The V end lost 9 bases, the J end lost 6 bases, and 16 bases lay between the germline ends. Germline CDR1 is SGHNT and CDR2 is YYREEE (reference sequence). The CDR3 consists of 12 residues. CDR3 sequence (DNA): TGTGCCACTCTAACCGCTGAGAGCGAGCAGTACTTC. Translated: CATLTAESEQYF.

The CDR3 DNA reads as TGTGCCAGCAGCTTGGCTACAGGGTGGTTGGACAATGAGCAGTTCTTC. Its protein product is CASSLATGWLDNEQFF. The chain recombines TRBV11-2 with TRBJ2-1; maybe TRBD1 (6 bases). CDR3 length: 16 amino acids. Germline CDR1 and CDR2: SGHAT and FQNNGV. Trimming removed 3 bases at V and 5 bases at J, with 17 bases between.

This rearrangement joins TRBV5-1 to TRBJ2-5; 10 bases map to TRBD2. This CDR3 has 16 amino acids. V lost 4 bases and J lost 1; bases outside the gene matches: 7. Germline values: CDR1 SGHRS, CDR2 YFSETQ. CDR3 protein: CASSGISGRSQETQYF. CDR3 bases: TGCGCCAGCAGCGGGATTAGCGGGAGGTCCCAAGAGACCCAGTACTTC.

The chain has TRBV2 and TRBJ2-1; D gene unclear. CDR3 size: 15 residues. Trimming removed 1 base from V and 2 bases from J, with 9 bases in between. CDR1 and CDR2 from the germline V gene are SNHLY and FYNNEI. Here the CDR3 DNA reads TGTGCCAGCAGTGAAGGGCCCCAGACCTACAATGAGCAGTTCTTC. As protein: CASSEGPQTYNEQFF. The whole variable domain, remainder taken from reference TRBV2 and TRBJ2-1, is EPEVTQTPSHQVTQMGQEVILRCVPISNHLYFYWYRQILGQKVEFLVSFYNNEISEKSEIFDDQFSVERPDGSNFTLKIRSTKLEDSAMYFCASSEGPQTYNEQFFGPGTRLTVL.

This sequence joins TRBV5-1 and TRBJ1-4; TRBD1 aligns across 10 bases. V lost 0 bases and J lost 7; bases outside the gene matches: 3. CDR3 size: 15 residues. Germline assignment: CDR1 SGHRS and CDR2 YFSETQ. CDR3 DNA: TGCGCCAGCAGCTTGGGGGACAGGGGCGCTGAAAAACTGTTTTTT. Translation: CASSLGDRGAEKLFF.

The chain links TRBV25-1 to TRBJ1-3, with 11 bases aligning to TRBD1. V dropped 6 bases and J dropped 2; count of bases not matched to a gene: 3. The CDR3 runs 15 residues. Germline CDR1 and CDR2: MGHDK and SYGVNS. The CDR3 is CASSRGQGAGNTIYF. CDR3 in DNA: TGTGCCAGCAGCCGGGGACAGGGGGCTGGAAACACCATATATTTT. Looking up the rest from reference TRBV25-1 and TRBJ1-3 gives the full variable domain: EADIYQTPRYLVIGTGKKITLECSQTMGHDKMYWYQQDPGMELHLIHYSYGVNSTEKGDLSSESTVSRIRTEHFPLTLESARPSHTSQYLCASSRGQGAGNTIYFGEGSWLTVV.

This clone has just a few counts. The chain uses TRBV14 and TRBJ1-3, with 8 bases matching TRBD1. The V gene's germline CDR1 is SGHDN and CDR2 FVKESK. The CDR3 extends over 15 amino acids. J lost 5 bases, V lost 1 base, and 4 bases had no gene match. In DNA form, the CDR3 reads TGTGCCAGCAGCCAAGGACAGGGGAGGCGAAACACCATATATTTT. It encodes CASSQGQGRRNTIYF.

The sample holds one count of this clone. The chain carries TRBV5-4 and TRBJ2-7, with D possibly matching TRBD1 (6 bases). This CDR3 has 13 residues. The germline CDR1 and CDR2 sequences are SGHNT and YYREEE (reference sequence). Trimming took off 0 bases at V and 6 bases at J, with 10 bases between the two ends. CDR3 loop: CASSLEGEGEQYF. CDR3 in DNA: TGTGCCAGCAGCTTGGAGGGGGAAGGCGAGCAGTACTTC.

The sample holds one count of this clone. The V call is TRBV7-3, the J call TRBJ1-5; tentatively, D is TRBD1 (5 bases). The ends were cut back, 5 bases at V and 7 bases at J, with 18 bases in the middle. The CDR3 consists of 15 residues. From germline, CDR1 is SGHTA and CDR2 FQGTGA. The CDR3 nucleotides read TGTGCCAGCAGCCAAATGGGGGGAGGCGGGCAGCCCCAGCATTTT. Its protein product is CASSQMGGGGQPQHF. The full variable domain, in which reference TRBV7-3 and TRBJ1-5 provide the parts outside the CDR3, is GAGVSQTPSNKVTEKGKYVELRCDPISGHTALYWYRQSLGQGPEFLIYFQGTGAADDSGLPNDRFFAVRPEGSVSTLKIQRTERGDSAVYLCASSQMGGGGQPQHFGDGTRLSIL.

This chain's CDR3 is CAWSRDTRMNTEAFF. CDR3 in DNA: TGTGCCTGGAGTAGGGACACACGGATGAACACTGAAGCTTTCTTT. V usage is TRBV30 and J usage is TRBJ1-1; a possible D gene is TRBD1 (6 bases). The CDR3 sequence is 15 residues long. The germline V gene has CDR1 GTSNPN and CDR2 SVGIG (reference sequence). Trimming pared 2 bases from V and 0 bases from J, leaving 13 bases between. The whole variable domain, remainder taken from reference TRBV30 and TRBJ1-1, is SQTIHQWPATLVQPVGSPLSLECTVEGTSNPNLYWYRQAAGRGLQLLFYSVGIGQISSEVPQNLSASRPQDRQFILSSKKLLLSDSGFYLCAWSRDTRMNTEAFFGQGTRLTVV.

The V gene is TRBV5-1, the J gene TRBJ1-5, with 8 positions matching TRBD1. The CDR3 has 14 amino acids. Losses at the gene ends were 4 bases for V and 2 bases for J; bases not matched to a gene: 2. CDR1 is SGHRS, CDR2 YFSETQ, per germline. The CDR3 sequence: CASSKTGGNQPQHF. In nucleotides, the CDR3 is TGCGCCAGCAGCAAGACAGGGGGCAATCAGCCCCAGCATTTT.

The chain joins TRBV11-2 to TRBJ1-2; D is possibly TRBD1 (5 bases). Germline V CDR1 and CDR2: SGHAT, FQNNGV. V was trimmed by 5 bases and J by 4 bases, leaving 20 bases between them. The CDR3 spans 16 residues. The CDR3 loop is CASSKFTGRGTYGYTF. The CDR3 coding sequence is TGTGCCAGCAGCAAATTCACAGGCCGCGGTACCTATGGCTACACCTTC.

V gene TRBV4-1 combines with J gene TRBJ2-7, with 8 bases lining up with TRBD2. The CDR3 length is 15 residues. The trim removed 0 bases at V and 2 bases at J, leaving 3 bases unmatched. Germline lookup yields CDR1 MGHRA and CDR2 YSYEKL. CDR3 in DNA: TGCGCCAGCAGCCAAGACGCGGGGGGCCCCTACGAGCAGTACTTC. Translation: CASSQDAGGPYEQYF.

The V call is TRBV5-4, the J call TRBJ1-2, with D possibly TRBD1 on 5 matching bases. Between the trimmed V and J ends, which lost 1 base and 6 bases, there was a span of 7 bases. CDR3 size: 12 residues. Looked up from germline, CDR1 is SGHNT and CDR2 is YYREEE (reference sequence). The CDR3 sequence: CASSLPGDGYTF. The CDR3 nucleotides are TGTGCCAGCAGCTTGCCGGGGGATGGCTACACCTTC.

The V and J genes are TRBV6-5 and TRBJ1-1; D is perhaps TRBD1 (5 bases). Germline values: CDR1 MNHEY, CDR2 SVGAGI. V shed 5 bases and J shed 7 bases, with 14 bases lying between them. The CDR3 length is 13 residues. The CDR3 DNA follows: TGTGCCAGCAGTCGCGGGGCTCAGTTTGAAGCTTTCTTT. It translates to CASSRGAQFEAFF.

This clone has a single count. This chain joins TRBV4-2 and TRBJ2-1, with 14 bases that match TRBD2. The V and J ends lost 2 bases and 0 bases, in that order; junction bases with no gene match: 12. Per germline, CDR1 LGHNA and CDR2 YNFKEQ. The CDR3 contains 21 residues. The CDR3 bases are TGTGCCAGCAGCCAACATAATCTGACTAGCGGGAGGGCTAGCTCCTACAATGAGCAGTTCTTC. Protein product: CASSQHNLTSGRASSYNEQFF.

CDR3 coding DNA: TGTGCCAGCAGTCCACAGGGGGCGACTGAAGCTTTCTTT. Translating it yields CASSPQGATEAFF. The genes are TRBV11-1 and TRBJ1-1, with 9 bases matching TRBD1. CDR1 is SGHAT and CDR2 is FQDESV in the germline V gene (reference sequence). Losses at the gene ends were 6 bases for V and 5 bases for J; bases not matched to a gene: 4. This CDR3 comprises 13 residues.

This clone is labeled as medium-sized. The chain has TRBV4-3 and TRBJ1-2, with a weak D call TRBD1 (6 bases). Germline values: CDR1 LGHNA, CDR2 YSLEER. This CDR3 contains 15 residues. Trimming stripped 0 bases from V and 8 bases from J, with 16 bases between. CDR3 sequence (DNA): TGCGCCAGCAGCCAAGATTTTTCAGGGGCGGAGGGCTACACCTTC. As protein: CASSQDFSGAEGYTF.

V is TRBV25-1 and J is TRBJ2-5, with 8 bases that match TRBD2. Germline-derived CDR1 and CDR2 are MGHDK and SYGVNS. The CDR3 covers 17 residues. V was pared by 3 bases and J by 4 bases, with 13 bases of the junction left unmatched. DNA for the CDR3: TGTGCCAGCAGTGACCCGCTGGCGGGAGGATCCGGAGAGACCCAGTACTTC. Protein: CASSDPLAGGSGETQYF.

This clone was detected a few times. J is TRBJ1-5 and V is TRBV7-9; D perhaps matches TRBD1 (6 bases). This CDR3 spans 15 amino acids. Germline values: CDR1 SEHNR, CDR2 FQNEAQ (reference sequence). V was trimmed by 4 bases and J by 5 bases, leaving 15 bases between them. The chain's CDR3 is CASSSTKGGDQPQHF. The CDR3 DNA reads as TGTGCCAGCAGCTCGACAAAAGGGGGTGATCAGCCCCAGCATTTT.

V usage is TRBV5-4 and J usage is TRBJ1-1; 7 bases are shared with TRBD1. Germline lookup yields CDR1 SGHNT and CDR2 YYREEE (reference sequence). Trimming cost V 7 bases and J 5 bases; bases outside gene matches: 8. CDR3 length equals 13 residues. CDR3 DNA sequence: TGTGCCAGCCATCAGGGGGACGGGACTGAAGCTTTCTTT. Its translation is CASHQGDGTEAFF. Full variable domain (remainder filled in from reference TRBV5-4 and TRBJ1-1): ETGVTQSPTHLIKTRGQQVTLRCSSQSGHNTVSWYQQALGQGPQFIFQYYREEENGRGNFPPRFSGLQFPNYSSELNVNALELDDSALYLCASHQGDGTEAFFGQGTRLTVV.

The CDR3 nucleotides are TGTGCCAGCAGTTTCGACAGGGGGTCTCAGCCCCAGCATTTT. Amino acids: CASSFDRGSQPQHF. V is TRBV27 and J is TRBJ1-5, with 9 nucleotides matching TRBD1. Trimming took 3 bases from V and 6 from J; bases not matched to a gene: 3. This CDR3 contains 14 residues. CDR1 MNHEY and CDR2 SMNVEV come from the germline V gene (reference sequence).

The chain has TRBV11-2 and TRBJ2-5, with 7 bases lining up with TRBD1. V lost 6 bases and J lost 3; bases outside the gene matches: 13. Germline loops: CDR1 SGHAT, CDR2 FQNNGV. The CDR3 totals 16 residues. This CDR3 reads CASRQGVGGKKETQYF. In nucleotides, the CDR3 is TGTGCCAGCAGACAAGGGGTAGGGGGCAAGAAAGAGACCCAGTACTTC.

The chain couples TRBV4-3 to TRBJ1-4, with D possibly matching TRBD1 (5 bases). CDR3 size: 16 residues. CDR1 LGHNA and CDR2 YSLEER come from the germline V gene. V lost 1 base and J lost 4, with 13 bases in between. This CDR3 is CASSQGFRAINEKLFF. The CDR3, as DNA: TGCGCCAGCAGCCAAGGCTTCAGGGCTATTAATGAAAAACTGTTTTTT.

The rearrangement joins TRBV7-6 to TRBJ1-1; TRBD1 matches at 12 bases. Germline CDR1 reads SGHVS; CDR2 reads FNYEAQ. CDR3 length equals 14 residues. Trimming removed 5 bases from V and 6 bases from J; junction bases left unmatched: 4. The CDR3 bases are TGTGCCAGCAGCGAAGGGACAGGGGGCCCTGAAGCTTTCTTT. This encodes CASSEGTGGPEAFF.

The table lists this clone with a few counts. The gene calls are TRBV10-3 and TRBJ1-5, with 7 positions matching TRBD1. This CDR3 is 15 amino acids long. Germline V lookup: CDR1 ENHRY, CDR2 SYGVKD. The ends lost 3 bases at V and 6 bases at J; junction bases unmatched: 8. Written as DNA, the CDR3 is TGTGCCATCAGTGAAAACAGGGGTTCTGCTCAGCCCCAGCATTTT. Amino acid sequence: CAISENRGSAQPQHF.